This record covers a single T cell receptor beta chain. The target antigen is unknown. The sample comes from a study of cytomegalovirus exposure and HLA in healthy donors. General study results and limits: The study flagged about 150 TCR beta chains as cytomegalovirus-associated. A later analysis found that most CMV-associated TCR beta chains appeared HLA-restricted.

Trimming pared 6 bases from V and 8 bases from J, leaving 8 bases between. The length of the CDR3 is 11 residues. Germline CDR1 DFQATT, CDR2 SNEGSKA (reference sequence). Vbeta (60) and Jbeta (13) primers were used in the PCR. Clones were sequenced by immunoSEQ multiplex PCR, and TCRdb holds only the in-frame ones, with some missing. The data show approximately 140,000 clones, with 73% seen just once and over 13% held by the top ten. As for the donors, each was a healthy bone marrow donor. Sequencing was carried out using PBMCs. V usage is TRBV20-1 and J usage is TRBJ1-6, with D possibly being TRBD1 (6 bases). The clonotype was recovered from a human donor in good health. The CDR3 DNA reads as TGCAGTGCCAAGGGGGATTCACCCCTCCACTTT. It encodes CSAKGDSPLHF.